This TCR beta chain emerged from a study of CD8+CD57+ T cells in acquired aplastic anemia. Study information: Sorted CD4+ and CD8+ cells gave a mean 3.2 ug DNA, range 0.2 to 27.4 ug.

Patients selected for sequencing had displayed CD8+CD57+ cell expansion by flow cytometry. Each patient carried a diagnosis of severe acquired aplastic anemia. Notes on this clonotype: The antigen is unknown. One end of the junction does not line up with germline, which may come from a read error.

Genomic DNA, serving as template, underwent TCR beta VDJ and CDR3 profiling. TCRdb called the reads again in MiXCR, with one record for every CDR3 protein. The table lists about 58,000 distinct CDR3 sequences, just over 55% of them singletons. General study results and limits: The study found no significant CD8+ Simpson's diversity difference between patients and controls. The study identified under 30 CD8+ CDR3 sequences shared by patients and controls.

Germline V gene lookup returns CDR1 WNHNN and CDR2 SYGVQD (reference sequence). The CDR3 runs to 12 residues. The specimen sequenced was sorted CD4+, CD8+, or CD8+CD57+ T cells (not recorded which) from PBMCs. The chain joins TRBV10-1 to TRBJ1-2; D unresolved. The receptor comes from a human donor with aplastic anemia. DNA for the CDR3: TGCGCCAGCATAGGGATGGAATATGGCTACACTTTC. It specifies CASIGMEYGYTF.